Shown below are 4 T cell receptor beta chains from a single sample sequenced in a study of graft-versus-host responses after intestinal transplantation. No antigens are known for them. Measured with immunoSEQ multiplex PCR; TCRdb has only the in-frame clones, and not every one. Here the sample spans almost 40,000 clones, about 95% being singletons. Sequenced material: unstimulated CD8+ T cells sorted from spleen or lymph node cells, taken before transplant. The receptors stem from a human donor who was the organ donor for an intestinal transplant.

This chain links TRBV4-1 with TRBJ1-5; tentative D call: TRBD1 (6 bases). The ends were cut back, 1 base at V and 15 bases at J, with 16 bases in the middle. CDR1 is MGHRA, CDR2 YSYEKL, per germline. CDR3 size: 13 residues. The DNA of the CDR3 is TGCGCCAGCAGCCAAGTTTTAGGGGGAAGGGCGCATTTT. Encoded protein: CASSQVLGGRAHF.

The chain joins TRBV5-4 to TRBJ2-7; possibly TRBD2 for D (5 bases). Germline CDR1 reads SGHNT; CDR2 reads YYREEE (reference sequence). V shed 1 base and J shed 1 base, with 12 bases lying between them. The CDR3 contains 15 residues. CDR3 region: CASSLPRTASYEQYF. DNA for the CDR3: TGTGCCAGCAGCTTGCCGAGGACTGCATCCTACGAGCAGTACTTC.

The chain joins TRBV4-1 to TRBJ2-3, with 11 bases matching TRBD2. V shed 3 bases, J shed 0 bases, and the junction held 2 bases outside the gene matches. Germline CDR1 reads MGHRA; CDR2 reads YSYEKL. The CDR3 runs 16 residues. This CDR3 reads CASSHLAGGSTDTQYF. CDR3 bases: TGCGCCAGCAGCCACCTAGCGGGGGGAAGCACAGATACGCAGTATTTT.

The gene calls are TRBV9 and TRBJ2-2, with 10 bases aligning to TRBD1. The CDR3 consists of 16 residues. The germline V gene has CDR1 SGDLS and CDR2 YYNGEE. V lost 3 bases to trimming and J lost 6 bases; unmatched junction nucleotides: 8. CDR3 residues: CASSAPGTGAAGELFF. DNA of the CDR3: TGTGCCAGCAGCGCACCCGGGACAGGGGCCGCCGGGGAGCTGTTTTTT.